The present T cell receptor beta chain was sequenced within a study of T cells expressing NK-cell markers. In the study overall: CD3+CD56+NKG2C+, CD3+CD56+NKG2C- and CD3+CD56-NKG2C+ T cells, once sorted, supplied the TCR beta repertoires.

TCRdb reprocessed the 5' RACE reads and keeps a single row for each CDR3 protein, giving no DNA. The sample totals about 410,000 distinct CDR3 sequences. Germline lookup yields CDR1 SGHDT and CDR2 YYEEEE. The CDR3 runs 14 residues. Study-wide points: Dominant NKG2C+ clonotypes made up about 1.0-7.5% of CD8+ T cells in over five donors. There remained a lack of clarity about HCMV specificity of expanded NKG2C+ T cell clones.

For this clonotype: As yet, its antigen is unknown.

The receptor was isolated from a woman aged 50 to 60 in good health. The chain has TRBV5-6 and TRBJ2-5; the D call of TRBD1 rests on TCRdb alone, since no DNA is present to check it. The sample was blood T cells: a sorted CD56 or NKG2C T cell subset, CD4+ or CD8+ T cells, or bulk PBMC T cells (not recorded which). The chain's CDR3 is CASSGGQFVETQYF.